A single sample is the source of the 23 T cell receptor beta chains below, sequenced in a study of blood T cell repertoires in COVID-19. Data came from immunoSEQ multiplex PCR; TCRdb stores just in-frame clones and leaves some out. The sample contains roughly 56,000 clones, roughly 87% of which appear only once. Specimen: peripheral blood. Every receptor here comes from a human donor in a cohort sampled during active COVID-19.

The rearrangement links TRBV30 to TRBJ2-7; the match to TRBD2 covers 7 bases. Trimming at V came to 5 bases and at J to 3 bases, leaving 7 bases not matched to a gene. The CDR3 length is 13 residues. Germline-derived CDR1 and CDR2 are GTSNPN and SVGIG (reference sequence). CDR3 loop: CAWGLGLLYEQYF. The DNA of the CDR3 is TGTGCCTGGGGCTTGGGACTACTCTACGAGCAGTACTTC.

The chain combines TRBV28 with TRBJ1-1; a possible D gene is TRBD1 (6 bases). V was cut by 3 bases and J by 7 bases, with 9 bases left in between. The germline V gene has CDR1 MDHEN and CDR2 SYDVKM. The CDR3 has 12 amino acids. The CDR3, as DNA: TGTGCCAGCAGTTTGATCAGGGGTGAAGCTTTCTTT. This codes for CASSLIRGEAFF.

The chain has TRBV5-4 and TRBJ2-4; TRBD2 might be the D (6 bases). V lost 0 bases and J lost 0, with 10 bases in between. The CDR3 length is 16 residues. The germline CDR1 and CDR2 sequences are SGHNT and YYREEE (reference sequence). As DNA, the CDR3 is TGTGCCAGCAGCTTGGGAGGCGGGGTAGCCAAAAACATTCAGTACTTC. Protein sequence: CASSLGGGVAKNIQYF.

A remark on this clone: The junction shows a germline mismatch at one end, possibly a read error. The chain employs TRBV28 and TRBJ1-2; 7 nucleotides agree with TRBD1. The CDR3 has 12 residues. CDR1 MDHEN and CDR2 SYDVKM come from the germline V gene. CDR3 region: CASSSNFRDSGF. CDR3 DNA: TGTGCCAGCAGTTCCAACTTCCGGGACAGCGGATTC.

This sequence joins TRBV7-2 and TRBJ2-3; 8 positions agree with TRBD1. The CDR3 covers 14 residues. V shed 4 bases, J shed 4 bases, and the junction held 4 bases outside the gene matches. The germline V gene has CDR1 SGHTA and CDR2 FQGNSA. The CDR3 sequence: CASSSGGEPDTQYF. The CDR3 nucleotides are TGTGCCAGCAGCTCAGGGGGCGAACCAGATACGCAGTATTTT.

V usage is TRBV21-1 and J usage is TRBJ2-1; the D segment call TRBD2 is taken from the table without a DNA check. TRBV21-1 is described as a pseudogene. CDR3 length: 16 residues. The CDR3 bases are TGTGCCAGCAGCAAAGGTGGGACTAGCGGGAGGAATGAGCAGTTCTTC. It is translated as CASSKGGTSGRNEQFF.

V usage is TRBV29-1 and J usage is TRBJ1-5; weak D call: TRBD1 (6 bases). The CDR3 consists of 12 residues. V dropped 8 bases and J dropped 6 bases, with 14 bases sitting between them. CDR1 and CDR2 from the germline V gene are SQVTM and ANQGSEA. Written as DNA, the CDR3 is TGCAGCACCGGGGGGCCCAGTCAGCCCCAGCATTTT. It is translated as CSTGGPSQPQHF.

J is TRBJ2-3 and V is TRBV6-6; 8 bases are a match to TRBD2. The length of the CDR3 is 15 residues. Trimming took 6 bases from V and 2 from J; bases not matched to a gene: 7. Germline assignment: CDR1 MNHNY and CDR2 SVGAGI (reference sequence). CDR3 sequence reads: CASRATSAPTDTQYF. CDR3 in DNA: TGTGCCAGCAGGGCGACTAGCGCTCCCACAGATACGCAGTATTTT.

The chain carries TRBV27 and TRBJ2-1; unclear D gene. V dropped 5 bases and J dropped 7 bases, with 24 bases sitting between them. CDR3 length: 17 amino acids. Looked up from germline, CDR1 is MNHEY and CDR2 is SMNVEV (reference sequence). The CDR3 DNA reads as TGTGCCAGCAGTATCAGACCGCGCAGGCCCGCTCCAAATGAGCAGTTCTTC. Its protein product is CASSIRPRRPAPNEQFF.

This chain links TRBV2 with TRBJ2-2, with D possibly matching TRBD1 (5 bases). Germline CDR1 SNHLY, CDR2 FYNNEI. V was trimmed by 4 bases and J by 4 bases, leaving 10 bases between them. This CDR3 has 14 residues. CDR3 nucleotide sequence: TGTGCCAGCAGTGGGCAGGGTAGCACCGGGGAGCTGTTTTTT. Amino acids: CASSGQGSTGELFF.

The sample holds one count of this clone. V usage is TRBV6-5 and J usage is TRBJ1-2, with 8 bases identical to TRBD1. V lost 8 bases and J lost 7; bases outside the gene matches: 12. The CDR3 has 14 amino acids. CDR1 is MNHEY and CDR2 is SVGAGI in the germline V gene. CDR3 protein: CASGTQGASGGYTF. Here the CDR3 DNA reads TGTGCCAGCGGGACCCAGGGGGCGAGTGGTGGCTACACCTTC.

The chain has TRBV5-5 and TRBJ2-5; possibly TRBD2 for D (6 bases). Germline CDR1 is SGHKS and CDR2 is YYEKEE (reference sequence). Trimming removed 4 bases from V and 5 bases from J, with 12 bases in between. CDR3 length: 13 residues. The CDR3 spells CASSRTEGETQYF. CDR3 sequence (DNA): TGTGCCAGCAGCCGGACGGAGGGCGAGACCCAGTACTTC. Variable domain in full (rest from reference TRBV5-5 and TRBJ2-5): DAGVTQSPTHLIKTRGQQVTLRCSPISGHKSVSWYQQVLGQGPQFIFQYYEKEERGRGNFPDRFSARQFPNYSSELNVNALLLGDSALYLCASSRTEGETQYFGPGTRLLVL.

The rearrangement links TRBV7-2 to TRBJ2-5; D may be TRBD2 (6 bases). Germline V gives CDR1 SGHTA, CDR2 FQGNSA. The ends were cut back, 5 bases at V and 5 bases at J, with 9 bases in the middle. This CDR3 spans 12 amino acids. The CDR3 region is CASSPSGETQYF. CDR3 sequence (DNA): TGTGCCAGCAGCCCCAGCGGGGAGACCCAGTACTTC.

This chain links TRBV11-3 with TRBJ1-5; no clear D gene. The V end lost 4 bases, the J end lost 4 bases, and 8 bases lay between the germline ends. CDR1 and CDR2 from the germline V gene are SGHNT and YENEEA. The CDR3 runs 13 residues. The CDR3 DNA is TGTGCCAGCAGCTGGCTGAGGAATCAGCCCCAGCATTTT. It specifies CASSWLRNQPQHF.

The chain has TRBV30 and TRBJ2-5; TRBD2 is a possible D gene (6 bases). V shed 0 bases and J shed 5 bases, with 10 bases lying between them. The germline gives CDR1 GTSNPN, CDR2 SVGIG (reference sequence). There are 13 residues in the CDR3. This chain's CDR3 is CAWSVREFETQYF. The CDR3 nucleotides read TGTGCCTGGAGTGTACGGGAGTTCGAGACCCAGTACTTC.

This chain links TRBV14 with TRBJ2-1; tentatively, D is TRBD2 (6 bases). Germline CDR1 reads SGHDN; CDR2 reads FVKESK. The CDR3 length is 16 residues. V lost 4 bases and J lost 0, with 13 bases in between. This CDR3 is CASSRRAGGSYNEQFF. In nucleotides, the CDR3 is TGTGCCAGCAGCCGGAGGGCGGGCGGCTCCTACAATGAGCAGTTCTTC. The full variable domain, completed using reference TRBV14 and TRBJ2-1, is EAGVTQFPSHSVIEKGQTVTLRCDPISGHDNLYWYRRVMGKEIKFLLHFVKESKQDESGMPNNRFLAERTGGTYSTLKVQPAELEDSGVYFCASSRRAGGSYNEQFFGPGTRLTVL.

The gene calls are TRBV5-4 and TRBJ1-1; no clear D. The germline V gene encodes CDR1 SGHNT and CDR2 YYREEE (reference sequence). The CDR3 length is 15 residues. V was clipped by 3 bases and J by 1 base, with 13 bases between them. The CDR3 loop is CASSSGPTTNTEAFF. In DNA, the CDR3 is TGTGCCAGCAGCTCTGGGCCTACCACGAACACTGAAGCTTTCTTT.

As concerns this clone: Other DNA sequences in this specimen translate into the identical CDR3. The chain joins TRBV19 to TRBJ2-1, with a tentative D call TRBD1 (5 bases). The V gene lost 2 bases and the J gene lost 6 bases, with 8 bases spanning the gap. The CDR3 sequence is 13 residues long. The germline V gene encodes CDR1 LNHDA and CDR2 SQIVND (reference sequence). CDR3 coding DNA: TGTGCCAGTAGTATATCAAGGGGCAATGAGCAGTTCTTC. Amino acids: CASSISRGNEQFF.

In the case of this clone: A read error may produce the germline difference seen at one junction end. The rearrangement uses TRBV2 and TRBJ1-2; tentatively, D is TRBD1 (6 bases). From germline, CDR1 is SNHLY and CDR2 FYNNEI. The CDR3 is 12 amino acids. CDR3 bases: TGTGCCAGCACCGGAGGACAGAGGTCTGGAGCCTTC. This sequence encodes CASTGGQRSGAF.

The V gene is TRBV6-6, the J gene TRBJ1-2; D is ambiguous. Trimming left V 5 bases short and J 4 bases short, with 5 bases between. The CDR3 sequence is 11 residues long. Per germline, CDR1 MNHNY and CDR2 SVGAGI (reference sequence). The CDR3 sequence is CASSPTYGYTF. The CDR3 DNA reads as TGTGCCAGCAGTCCTACCTATGGCTACACCTTC.

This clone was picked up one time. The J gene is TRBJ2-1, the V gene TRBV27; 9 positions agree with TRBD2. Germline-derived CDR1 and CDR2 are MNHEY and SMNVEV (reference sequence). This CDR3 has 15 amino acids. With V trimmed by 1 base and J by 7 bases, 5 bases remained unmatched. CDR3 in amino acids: CASSLYAGGNNEQFF. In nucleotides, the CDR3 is TGTGCCAGCAGTTTATACGCGGGAGGGAATAATGAGCAGTTCTTC.

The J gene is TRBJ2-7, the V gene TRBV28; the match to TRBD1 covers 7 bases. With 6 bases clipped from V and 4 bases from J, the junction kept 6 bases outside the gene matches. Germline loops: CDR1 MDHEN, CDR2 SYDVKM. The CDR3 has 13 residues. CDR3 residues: CASRGQGVYEQYF. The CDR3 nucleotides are TGTGCCAGCAGGGGGCAGGGGGTATACGAGCAGTACTTC.

The CDR3 DNA reads as TGCGCCAGCTCAGGGATAAGAAGAGAAAACACCATATATTTT. This sequence encodes CASSGIRRENTIYF. J is TRBJ1-3 and V is TRBV10-1; D is possibly TRBD1 (5 bases). The CDR3 totals 14 residues. V was pared by 8 bases and J by 6 bases, with 17 bases between. The germline V gene encodes CDR1 WNHNN and CDR2 SYGVQD (reference sequence).